This T cell receptor (beta chain) was sequenced for a study of prognosis after radiotherapy for stage I lung cancer. The overall study: Recruitment took place in Nanjing, China, where patients with stage I non-small cell lung cancer were enrolled between April 2018 and early 2019.

As concerns this clonotype: Its antigen is as yet unknown. A far larger clone lies a single base away; this is likely a read error.

Two-round multiplex PCR amplified TCR beta CDR3 from genomic DNA. Gene-specific primers for each TRBV and TRBJ gene drove first-round PCR. TCRdb re-analysed the multiplex PCR reads in MiXCR, keeping a single row per CDR3 protein. The sample shows approximately 25,000 distinct CDR3 sequences, about 40% of them seen only once. Germline loops: CDR1 KGHDR, CDR2 SFDVKD. The length of the CDR3 is 15 residues. Points from the study as a whole: Patients developing distant metastases showed lower Shannon entropy after stereotactic body radiation therapy.

This clonotype originated in a donor aged 50 or older with non-small cell lung cancer. The chain joins TRBV24-1 to TRBJ2-4; 9 bases fit TRBD1. The DNA matches TRBJ2-1 better at its end, which makes the J call doubtful. The starting material was PBMCs, obtained before or after stereotactic body radiation therapy (not recorded which). CDR3 residues: CATSEPGQGVFTQFF. CDR3 nucleotide sequence: TGTGCCACCAGTGAACCGGGACAGGGCGTCTTTACGCAGTTCTTC.